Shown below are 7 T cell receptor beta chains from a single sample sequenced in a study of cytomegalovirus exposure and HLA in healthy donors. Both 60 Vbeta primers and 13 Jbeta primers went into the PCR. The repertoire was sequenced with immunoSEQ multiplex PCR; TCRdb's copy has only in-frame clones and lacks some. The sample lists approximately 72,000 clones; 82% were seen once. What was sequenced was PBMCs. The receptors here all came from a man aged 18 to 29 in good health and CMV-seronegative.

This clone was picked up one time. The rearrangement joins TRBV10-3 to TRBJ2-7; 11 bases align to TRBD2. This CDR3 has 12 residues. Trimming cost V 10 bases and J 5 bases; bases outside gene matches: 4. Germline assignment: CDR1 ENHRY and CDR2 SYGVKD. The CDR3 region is CATLAGGDEQYF. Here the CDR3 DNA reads TGTGCCACCCTAGCGGGAGGTGACGAGCAGTACTTC.

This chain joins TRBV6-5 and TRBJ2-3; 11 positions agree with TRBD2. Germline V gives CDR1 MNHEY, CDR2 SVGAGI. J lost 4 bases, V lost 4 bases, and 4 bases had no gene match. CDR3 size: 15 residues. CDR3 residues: CASSFKLAGADTQYF. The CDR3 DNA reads TGTGCCAGCAGTTTCAAACTAGCGGGAGCAGATACGCAGTATTTT.

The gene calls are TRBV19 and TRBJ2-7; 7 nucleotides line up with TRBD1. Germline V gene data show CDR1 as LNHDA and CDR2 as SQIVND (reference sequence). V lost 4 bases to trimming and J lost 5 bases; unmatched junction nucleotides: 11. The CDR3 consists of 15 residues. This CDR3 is CASSRGYRGLDEQYF. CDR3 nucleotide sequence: TGTGCCAGTAGTAGGGGATACAGGGGCTTGGACGAGCAGTACTTC.

In DNA form, the CDR3 reads TGTGCCAGCTCACCACTGGTTCTTCAGGGGGCAACAGATACGCAGTATTTT. Encoded protein: CASSPLVLQGATDTQYF. This chain connects TRBV18 to TRBJ2-3; 8 bases align to TRBD1. CDR1 is KGHSH and CDR2 is LQKENI in the germline V gene. V dropped 1 base and J dropped 3; count of bases not matched to a gene: 9. This CDR3 is 17 amino acids long.

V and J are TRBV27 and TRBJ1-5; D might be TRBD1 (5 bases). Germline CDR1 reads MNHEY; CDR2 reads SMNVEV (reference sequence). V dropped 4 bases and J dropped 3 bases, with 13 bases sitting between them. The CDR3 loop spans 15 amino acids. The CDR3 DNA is TGTGCCAGCAGTTCCAGGGTGTTCGACAATCAGCCCCAGCATTTT. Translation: CASSSRVFDNQPQHF.

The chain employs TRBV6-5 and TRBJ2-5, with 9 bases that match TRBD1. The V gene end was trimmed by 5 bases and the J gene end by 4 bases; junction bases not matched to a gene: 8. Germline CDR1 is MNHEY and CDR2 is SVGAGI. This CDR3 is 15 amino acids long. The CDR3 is CASSAGTGYSETQYF. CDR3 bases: TGTGCCAGCAGTGCCGGGACAGGGTACTCAGAGACCCAGTACTTC.

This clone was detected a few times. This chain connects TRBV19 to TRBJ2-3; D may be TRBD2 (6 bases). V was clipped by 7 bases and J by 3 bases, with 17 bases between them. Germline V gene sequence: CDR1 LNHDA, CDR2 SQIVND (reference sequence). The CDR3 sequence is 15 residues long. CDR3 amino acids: CASTMGGVQTDTQYF. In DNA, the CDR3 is TGTGCCAGTACCATGGGGGGAGTACAGACAGATACGCAGTATTTT.